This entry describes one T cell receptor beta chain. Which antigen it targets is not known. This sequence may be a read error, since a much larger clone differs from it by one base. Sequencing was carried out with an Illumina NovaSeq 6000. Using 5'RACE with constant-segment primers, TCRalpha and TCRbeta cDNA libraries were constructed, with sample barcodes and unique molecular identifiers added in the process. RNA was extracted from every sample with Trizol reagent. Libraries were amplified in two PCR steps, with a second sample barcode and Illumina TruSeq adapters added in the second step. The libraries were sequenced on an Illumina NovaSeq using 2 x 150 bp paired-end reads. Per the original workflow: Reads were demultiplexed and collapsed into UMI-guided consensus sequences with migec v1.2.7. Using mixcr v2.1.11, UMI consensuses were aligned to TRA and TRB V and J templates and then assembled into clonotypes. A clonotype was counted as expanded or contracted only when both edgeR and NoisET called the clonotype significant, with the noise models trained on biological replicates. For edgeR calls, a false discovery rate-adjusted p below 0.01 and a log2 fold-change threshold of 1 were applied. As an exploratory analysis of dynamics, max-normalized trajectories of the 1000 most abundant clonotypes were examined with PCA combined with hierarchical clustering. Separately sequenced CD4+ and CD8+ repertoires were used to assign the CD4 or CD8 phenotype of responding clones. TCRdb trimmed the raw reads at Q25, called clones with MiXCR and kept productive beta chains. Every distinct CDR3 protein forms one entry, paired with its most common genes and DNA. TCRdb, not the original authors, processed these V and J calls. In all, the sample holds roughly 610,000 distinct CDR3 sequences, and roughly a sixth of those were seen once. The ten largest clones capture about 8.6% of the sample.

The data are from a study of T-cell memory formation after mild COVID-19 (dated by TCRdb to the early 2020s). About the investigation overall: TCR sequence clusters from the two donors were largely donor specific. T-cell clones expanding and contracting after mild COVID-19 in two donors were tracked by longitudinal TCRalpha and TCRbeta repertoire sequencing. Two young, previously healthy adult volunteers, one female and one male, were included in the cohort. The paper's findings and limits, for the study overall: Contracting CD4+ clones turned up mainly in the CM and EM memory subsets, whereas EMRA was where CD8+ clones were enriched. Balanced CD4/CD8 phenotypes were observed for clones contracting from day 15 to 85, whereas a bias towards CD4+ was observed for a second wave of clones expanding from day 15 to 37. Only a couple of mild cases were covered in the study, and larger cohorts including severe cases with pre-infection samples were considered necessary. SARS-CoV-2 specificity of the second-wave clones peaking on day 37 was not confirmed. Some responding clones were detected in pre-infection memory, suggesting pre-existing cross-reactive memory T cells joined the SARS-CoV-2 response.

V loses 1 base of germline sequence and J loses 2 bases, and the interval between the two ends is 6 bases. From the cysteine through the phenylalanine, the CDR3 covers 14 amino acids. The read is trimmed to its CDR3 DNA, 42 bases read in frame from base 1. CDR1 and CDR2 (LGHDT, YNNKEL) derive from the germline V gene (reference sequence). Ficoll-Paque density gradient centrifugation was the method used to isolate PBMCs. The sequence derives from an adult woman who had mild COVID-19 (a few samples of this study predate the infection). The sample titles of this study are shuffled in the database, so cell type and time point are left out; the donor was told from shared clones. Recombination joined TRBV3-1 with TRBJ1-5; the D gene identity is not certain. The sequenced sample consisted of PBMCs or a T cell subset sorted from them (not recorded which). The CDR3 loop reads CASSQADGNQPQHF. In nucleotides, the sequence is TGTGCCAGCAGCCAAGCAGATGGCAATCAGCCCCAGCATTTT. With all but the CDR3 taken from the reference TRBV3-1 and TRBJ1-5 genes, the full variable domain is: DTAVSQTPKYLVTQMGNDKSIKCEQNLGHDTMYWYKQDSKKFLKIMFSYNNKELIINETVPNRFSPKSPDKAHLNLHINSLELGDSAVYFCASSQADGNQPQHFGDGTRLSIL.